The 15 T cell receptor beta chains below were found in one sample sequenced in a study of blood T cell repertoires in COVID-19 (dated by TCRdb to the early 2020s). Libraries were constructed by the immunoSEQ multiplex PCR assay. This immuneACCESS table, as held by TCRdb, lists in-frame sequences with V and J called but not all clones. Of the missing ones, under half trace to an unresolved V gene in checked studies; the others have no known cause. The sample profile shows about 160,000 clones; 85% of them were found once. In total, the top ten clones hold about 3% of the sample. The sequencing sample was made of peripheral blood. All receptors derive from a human donor with acute or convalescent COVID-19. The donor label of this sample is uncertain.

This clone has a handful of counts. This chain connects TRBV25-1 to TRBJ2-7; TRBD2 matches 7 bases. V lost 1 base to trimming and J lost 3 bases; unmatched junction nucleotides: 12. The CDR3 is made up of 17 amino acids. Per the germline V gene, CDR1 is MGHDK and CDR2 is SYGVNS. The CDR3 is CASSESPGASGNYEQYF. The CDR3 region has the DNA TGTGCCAGCAGTGAATCCCCTGGCGCTAGCGGTAACTACGAGCAGTACTTC.

The chain is built from TRBV2 and TRBJ1-5; 9 nucleotides line up with TRBD1. Germline V gene lookup returns CDR1 SNHLY and CDR2 FYNNEI. CDR3 length: 15 amino acids. V gave up 5 bases and J gave up 2 bases; unmatched junction bases: 4. DNA for the CDR3: TGTGCCAGCAGTCCCACAGGGGGCGGCAATCAGCCCCAGCATTTT. Translation gives CASSPTGGGNQPQHF. The whole variable domain, filled in from reference TRBV2 and TRBJ1-5, reads EPEVTQTPSHQVTQMGQEVILRCVPISNHLYFYWYRQILGQKVEFLVSFYNNEISEKSEIFDDQFSVERPDGSNFTLKIRSTKLEDSAMYFCASSPTGGGNQPQHFGDGTRLSIL.

This clone was seen a handful of times. The rearrangement links TRBV5-6 to TRBJ2-4; 9 positions match TRBD1. The V and J ends lost 2 bases and 8 bases, in that order; junction bases with no gene match: 11. The CDR3 is made up of 16 amino acids. Germline-derived CDR1 and CDR2 are SGHDT and YYEEEE. CDR3 coding DNA: TGTGCCAGCAGCTTTCTGACAGGGGGTGTTCGAGACATTCAGTACTTC. Amino acids: CASSFLTGGVRDIQYF. Based on the CDR3 plus reference TRBV5-6 and TRBJ2-4, the full variable domain is DAGVTQSPTHLIKTRGQQVTLRCSPKSGHDTVSWYQQALGQGPQFIFQYYEEEERQRGNFPDRFSGHQFPNYSSELNVNALLLGDSALYLCASSFLTGGVRDIQYFGAGTRLSVL.

This chain uses TRBV11-1 with TRBJ1-2; 7 bases align to TRBD1. This CDR3 has 12 amino acids. Germline V gene data show CDR1 as SGHAT and CDR2 as FQDESV (reference sequence). Unmatched junction bases numbered 6, after V lost 2 bases and J lost 12 bases. The DNA for the CDR3 is TGTGCCAGCAGCTTACCGGGACAGACACACACCTTC. Protein sequence: CASSLPGQTHTF.

This clone occurred once. The rearrangement uses TRBV5-4 and TRBJ1-3; a weak D match, TRBD1 (5 bases). Germline V gene lookup returns CDR1 SGHNT and CDR2 YYREEE (reference sequence). The CDR3 totals 15 residues. Between the trimmed V and J ends, which lost 0 bases and 3 bases, there was a span of 10 bases. The CDR3 spells CASSLGGVHGNTIYF. The DNA of the CDR3 is TGTGCCAGCAGCTTGGGGGGGGTACATGGAAACACCATATATTTT.

CDR3: CASSLERNTEAFF. CDR3 nucleotides: TGTGCCAGCAGCTTAGAGCGGAACACTGAAGCTTTCTTT. The genes are TRBV11-2 and TRBJ1-1, with D unresolved. This CDR3 contains 13 residues. Germline loops: CDR1 SGHAT, CDR2 FQNNGV. Trimming removed 0 bases from V and 1 base from J, with 3 bases in between.

The chain joins TRBV7-3 to TRBJ1-1; no definite D call. Trimming cost V 2 bases and J 5 bases, with 9 bases left between them. The germline CDR1 and CDR2 sequences are SGHTA and FQGTGA. This CDR3 has 13 amino acids. The chain's CDR3 is CASSLGLRTEAFF. The CDR3 nucleotides read TGTGCCAGCAGCTTAGGGCTCAGGACTGAAGCTTTCTTT. Full variable domain (remainder filled in from reference TRBV7-3 and TRBJ1-1): GAGVSQTPSNKVTEKGKYVELRCDPISGHTALYWYRQSLGQGPEFLIYFQGTGAADDSGLPNDRFFAVRPEGSVSTLKIQRTERGDSAVYLCASSLGLRTEAFFGQGTRLTVV.

This chain links TRBV3-1 (or the pseudogene TRBV3-2) with TRBJ1-2; no clear D gene. Germline CDR1 LGHDT, CDR2 YNNKEL (reference sequence). The CDR3 extends over 15 amino acids. V was shortened by 4 bases and J by 4 bases, with 16 bases between the two germline ends. CDR3: CASSPPQASTYGYTF. DNA of the CDR3: TGTGCCAGCAGCCCCCCTCAGGCCAGCACCTATGGCTACACCTTC.

Of note for this clone: Other DNA sequences in the sample encode the same CDR3. The DNA of the CDR3 is TGTGCCAGCAGCTTAGGAGGGAAAGAGACCCAGTACTTC. Translating gives CASSLGGKETQYF. V gene TRBV7-3 combines with J gene TRBJ2-5, with a tentative D call TRBD2 (6 bases). V shed 2 bases and J shed 3 bases, with 7 bases lying between them. This CDR3 has 13 amino acids. The germline gives CDR1 SGHTA, CDR2 FQGTGA.

V gene TRBV2 combines with J gene TRBJ1-6, with D tentatively TRBD1 (6 bases). There are 13 residues in the CDR3. Germline CDR1 and CDR2: SNHLY and FYNNEI. Trimming removed 6 bases from V and 9 bases from J, with 12 bases in between. The CDR3 region has the DNA TGTGCCAGCAGACAGGGATTGAGTTCACCCCTCCACTTT. Its translation is CASRQGLSSPLHF.

As regards this clone: Other DNA sequences in this sample translate to the same CDR3. The chain recombines TRBV7-3 with TRBJ1-1; D may be TRBD1 (5 bases). V lost 5 bases and J 12 bases, leaving 13 bases between the germline ends. CDR3 length: 11 amino acids. Germline values: CDR1 SGHTA, CDR2 FQGTGA. CDR3: CASSLGERTFF. CDR3 nucleotides: TGTGCCAGCAGCCTAGGGGAAAGGACTTTCTTT.

The J gene is TRBJ2-4, the V gene TRBV3-1 (or the pseudogene TRBV3-2); weak D call: TRBD1 (6 bases). Trimming removed 3 bases at V and 4 bases at J, with 13 bases between. Germline V gene data show CDR1 as LGHDT and CDR2 as YNNKEL (reference sequence). The CDR3 extends over 15 amino acids. The CDR3: CASSQDRDKKNIQYF. The CDR3 bases are TGTGCCAGCAGCCAGGACCGGGACAAAAAAAACATTCAGTACTTC.

For this clone: This CDR3 is also generated by other DNA sequences in the sample. The genes are TRBV7-9 and TRBJ2-7, with D possibly being TRBD2 (5 bases). Germline loops: CDR1 SEHNR, CDR2 FQNEAQ (reference sequence). V was trimmed by 1 base and J by 4 bases, leaving 5 bases between them. CDR3 length: 12 amino acids. CDR3 residues: CASSLGRYEQYF. The CDR3 coding sequence is TGTGCCAGCAGCTTAGGGAGGTACGAGCAGTACTTC.

V usage is TRBV6-6 and J usage is TRBJ1-1; D remains unclear. This CDR3 has 15 residues. The germline CDR1 and CDR2 sequences are MNHNY and SVGAGI (reference sequence). Trimming took off 3 bases at V and 4 bases at J, with 15 bases between the two ends. For the CDR3, the DNA is TGTGCCAGCAGTTATCTTGAGAGTTCGGGCACTGAAGCTTTCTTT. Its translation: CASSYLESSGTEAFF.

The chain carries TRBV27 and TRBJ1-4, with D possibly TRBD1 on 6 matching bases. This CDR3 region has 19 residues. Germline CDR1 and CDR2: MNHEY and SMNVEV (reference sequence). Trimming took 7 bases from V and 2 from J, leaving 26 bases between them. In nucleotides, the CDR3 is TGTGCCAGCACCTTCCAGGCGGTGACAGGACGCGGCACTAATGAAAAACTGTTTTTT. Its protein product is CASTFQAVTGRGTNEKLFF. Based on the CDR3 plus reference TRBV27 and TRBJ1-4, the full variable domain is EAQVTQNPRYLITVTGKKLTVTCSQNMNHEYMSWYRQDPGLGLRQIYYSMNVEVTDKGDVPEGYKVSRKEKRNFPLILESPSPNQTSLYFCASTFQAVTGRGTNEKLFFGSGTQLSVL.